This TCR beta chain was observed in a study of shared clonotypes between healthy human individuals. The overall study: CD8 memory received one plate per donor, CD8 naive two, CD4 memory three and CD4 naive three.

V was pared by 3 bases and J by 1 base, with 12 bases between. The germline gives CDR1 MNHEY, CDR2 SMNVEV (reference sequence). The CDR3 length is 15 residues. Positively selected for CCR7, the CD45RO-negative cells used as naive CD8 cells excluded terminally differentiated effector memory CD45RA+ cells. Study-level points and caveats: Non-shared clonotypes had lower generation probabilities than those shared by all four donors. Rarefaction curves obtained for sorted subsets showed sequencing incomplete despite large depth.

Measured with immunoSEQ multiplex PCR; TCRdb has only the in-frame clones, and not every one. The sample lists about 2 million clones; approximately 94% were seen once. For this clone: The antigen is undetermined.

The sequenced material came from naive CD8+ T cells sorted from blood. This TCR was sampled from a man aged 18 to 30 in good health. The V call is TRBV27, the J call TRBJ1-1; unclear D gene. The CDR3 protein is CASSFHLGENTEAFF. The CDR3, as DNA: TGTGCCAGCAGTTTTCACCTGGGTGAGAACACTGAAGCTTTCTTT.